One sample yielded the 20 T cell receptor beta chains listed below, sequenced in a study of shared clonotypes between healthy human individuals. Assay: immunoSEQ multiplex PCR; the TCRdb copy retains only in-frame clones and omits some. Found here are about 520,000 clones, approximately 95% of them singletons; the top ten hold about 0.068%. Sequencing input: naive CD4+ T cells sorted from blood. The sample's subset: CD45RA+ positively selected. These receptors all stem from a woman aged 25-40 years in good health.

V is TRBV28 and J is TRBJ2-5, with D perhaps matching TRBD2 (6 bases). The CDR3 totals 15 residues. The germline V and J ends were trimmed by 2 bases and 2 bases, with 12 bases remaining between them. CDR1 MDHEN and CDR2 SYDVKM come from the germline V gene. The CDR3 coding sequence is TGTGCCAGCAGTTTACGTTTAGCGGAACAAGAGACCCAGTACTTC. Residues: CASSLRLAEQETQYF.

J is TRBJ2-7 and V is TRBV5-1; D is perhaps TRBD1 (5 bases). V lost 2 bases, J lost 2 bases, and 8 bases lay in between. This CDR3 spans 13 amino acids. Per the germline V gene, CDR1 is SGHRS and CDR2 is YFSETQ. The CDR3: CASSFQGAYEQYF. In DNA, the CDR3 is TGCGCCAGCAGCTTCCAGGGTGCCTACGAGCAGTACTTC.

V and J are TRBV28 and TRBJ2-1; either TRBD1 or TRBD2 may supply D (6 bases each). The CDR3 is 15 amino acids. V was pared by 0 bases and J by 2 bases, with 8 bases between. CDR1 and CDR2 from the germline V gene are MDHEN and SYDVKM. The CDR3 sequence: CASSLWGGPYNEQFF. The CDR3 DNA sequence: TGTGCCAGCAGTTTATGGGGGGGCCCCTACAATGAGCAGTTCTTC. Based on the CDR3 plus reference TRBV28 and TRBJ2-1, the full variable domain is DVKVTQSSRYLVKRTGEKVFLECVQDMDHENMFWYRQDPGLGLRLIYFSYDVKMKEKGDIPEGYSVSREKKERFSLILESASTNQTSMYLCASSLWGGPYNEQFFGPGTRLTVL.

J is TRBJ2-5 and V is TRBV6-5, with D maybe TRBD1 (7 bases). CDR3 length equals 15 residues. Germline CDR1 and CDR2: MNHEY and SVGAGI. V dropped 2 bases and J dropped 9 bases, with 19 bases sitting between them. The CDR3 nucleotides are TGTGCCAGCAGTTACGGGCAGGGGGGCGGATGGTCCCAGTACTTC. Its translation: CASSYGQGGGWSQYF.

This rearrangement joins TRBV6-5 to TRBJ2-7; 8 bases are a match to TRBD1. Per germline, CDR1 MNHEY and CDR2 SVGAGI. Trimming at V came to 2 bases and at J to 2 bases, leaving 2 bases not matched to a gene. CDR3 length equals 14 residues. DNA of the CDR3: TGTGCCAGCAGTTACGGGACAGGAACCTACGAGCAGTACTTC. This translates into CASSYGTGTYEQYF.

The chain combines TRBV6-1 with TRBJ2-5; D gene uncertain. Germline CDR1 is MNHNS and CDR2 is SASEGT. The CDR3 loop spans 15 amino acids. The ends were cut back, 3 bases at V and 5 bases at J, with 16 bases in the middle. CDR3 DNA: TGTGCCAGCAGTGATGGCTCACAGATCGGTGAGACCCAGTACTTC. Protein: CASSDGSQIGETQYF.

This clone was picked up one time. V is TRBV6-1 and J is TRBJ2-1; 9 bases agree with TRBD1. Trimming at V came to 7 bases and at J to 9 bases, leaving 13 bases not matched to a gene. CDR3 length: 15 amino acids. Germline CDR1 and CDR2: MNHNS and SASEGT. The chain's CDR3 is CASKGQGGSGGEQFF. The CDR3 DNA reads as TGTGCCAGCAAGGGACAGGGAGGCTCCGGGGGTGAGCAGTTCTTC.

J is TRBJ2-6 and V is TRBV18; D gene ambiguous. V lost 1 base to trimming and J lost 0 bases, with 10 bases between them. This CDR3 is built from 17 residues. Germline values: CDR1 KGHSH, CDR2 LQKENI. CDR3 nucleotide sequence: TGTGCCAGCTCACCACGAGCGCTAAGCTCTGGGGCCAACGTCCTGACTTTC. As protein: CASSPRALSSGANVLTF.

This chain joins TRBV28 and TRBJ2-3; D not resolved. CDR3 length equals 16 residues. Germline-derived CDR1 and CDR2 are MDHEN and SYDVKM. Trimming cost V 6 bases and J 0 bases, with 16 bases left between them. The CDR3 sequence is CASRPRGRYSTDTQYF. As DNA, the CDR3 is TGTGCCAGCAGGCCTCGTGGGCGGTACAGCACAGATACGCAGTATTTT.

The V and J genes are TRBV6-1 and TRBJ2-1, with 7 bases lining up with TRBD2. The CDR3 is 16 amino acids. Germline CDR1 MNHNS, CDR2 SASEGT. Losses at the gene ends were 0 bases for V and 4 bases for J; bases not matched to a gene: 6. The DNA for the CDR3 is TGTGCCAGCAGTGAAGCCGGGACTATCTTATACAATGAGCAGTTCTTC. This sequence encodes CASSEAGTILYNEQFF.

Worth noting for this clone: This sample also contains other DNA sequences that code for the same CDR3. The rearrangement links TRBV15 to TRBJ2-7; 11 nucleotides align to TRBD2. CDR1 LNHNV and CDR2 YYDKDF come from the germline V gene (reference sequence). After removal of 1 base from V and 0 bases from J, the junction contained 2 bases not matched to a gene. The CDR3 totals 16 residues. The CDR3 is CATSRAGTSGSYEQYF. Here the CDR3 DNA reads TGTGCCACCAGCAGAGCCGGGACTAGCGGCTCCTACGAGCAGTACTTC. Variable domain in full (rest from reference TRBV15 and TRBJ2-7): DAMVIQNPRYQVTQFGKPVTLSCSQTLNHNVMYWYQQKSSQAPKLLFHYYDKDFNNEADTPDNFQSRRPNTSFCFLDIRSPGLGDTAMYLCATSRAGTSGSYEQYFGPGTRLTVT.

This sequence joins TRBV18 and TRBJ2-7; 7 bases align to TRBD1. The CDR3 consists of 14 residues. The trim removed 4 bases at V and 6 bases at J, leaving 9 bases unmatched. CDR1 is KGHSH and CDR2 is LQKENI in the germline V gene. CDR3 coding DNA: TGTGCCAGCTCACAATACAGGGGTAGGGGCGAGCAGTACTTC. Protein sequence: CASSQYRGRGEQYF. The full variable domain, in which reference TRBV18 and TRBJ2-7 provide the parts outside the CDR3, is NAGVMQNPRHLVRRRGQEARLRCSPMKGHSHVYWYRQLPEEGLKFMVYLQKENIIDESGMPKERFSAEFPKEGPSILRIQQVVRGDSAAYFCASSQYRGRGEQYFGPGTRLTVT.

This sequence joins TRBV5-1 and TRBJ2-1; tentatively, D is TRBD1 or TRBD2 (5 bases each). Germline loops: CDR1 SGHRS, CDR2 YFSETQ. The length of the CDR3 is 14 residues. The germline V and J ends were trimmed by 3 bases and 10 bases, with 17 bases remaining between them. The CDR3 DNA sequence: TGCGCCAGCAGCTGGGACCATCCGATCGGAGAGCAGTTCTTC. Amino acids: CASSWDHPIGEQFF.

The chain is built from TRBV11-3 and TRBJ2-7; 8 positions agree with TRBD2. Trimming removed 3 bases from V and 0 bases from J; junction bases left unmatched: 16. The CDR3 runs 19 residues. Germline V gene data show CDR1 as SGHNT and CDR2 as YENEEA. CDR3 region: CASSLGTGLAFVHSYEQYF. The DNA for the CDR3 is TGTGCCAGCAGCTTGGGTACCGGACTAGCTTTCGTACACTCCTACGAGCAGTACTTC. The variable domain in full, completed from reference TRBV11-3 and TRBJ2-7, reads EAGVVQSPRYKIIEKKQPVAFWCNPISGHNTLYWYLQNLGQGPELLIRYENEEAVDDSQLPKDRFSAERLKGVDSTLKIQPAELGDSAVYLCASSLGTGLAFVHSYEQYFGPGTRLTVT.

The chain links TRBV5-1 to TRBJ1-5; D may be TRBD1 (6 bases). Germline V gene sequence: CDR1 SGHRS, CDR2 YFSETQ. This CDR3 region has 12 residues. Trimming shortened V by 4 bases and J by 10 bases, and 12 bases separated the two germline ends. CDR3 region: CASSPGVGPQHF. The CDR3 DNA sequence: TGCGCCAGCAGCCCAGGGGTTGGACCCCAGCATTTT.

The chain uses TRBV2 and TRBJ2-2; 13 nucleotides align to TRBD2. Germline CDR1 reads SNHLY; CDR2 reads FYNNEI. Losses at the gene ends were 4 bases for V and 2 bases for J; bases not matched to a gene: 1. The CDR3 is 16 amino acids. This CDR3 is CASSGTSGSNTGELFF. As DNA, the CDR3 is TGTGCCAGCAGTGGGACTAGCGGGAGCAACACCGGGGAGCTGTTTTTT. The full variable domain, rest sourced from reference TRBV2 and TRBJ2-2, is EPEVTQTPSHQVTQMGQEVILRCVPISNHLYFYWYRQILGQKVEFLVSFYNNEISEKSEIFDDQFSVERPDGSNFTLKIRSTKLEDSAMYFCASSGTSGSNTGELFFGEGSRLTVL.

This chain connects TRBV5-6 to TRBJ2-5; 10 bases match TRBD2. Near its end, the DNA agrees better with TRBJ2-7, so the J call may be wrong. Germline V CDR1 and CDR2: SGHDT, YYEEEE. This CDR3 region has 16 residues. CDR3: CASSLVLAGTSYEQYF. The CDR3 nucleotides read TGTGCCAGCAGCTTGGTACTAGCGGGGACCTCCTACGAGCAGTACTTC.

The CDR3 reads CASSRGLGDTEAFF. The DNA of the CDR3 is TGTGCCAGCAGCCGGGGTTTGGGGGACACTGAAGCTTTCTTT. The chain has TRBV5-6 and TRBJ1-1; perhaps TRBD1 as D (5 bases). V dropped 4 bases and J dropped 3 bases, with 13 bases sitting between them. There are 14 residues in the CDR3. In germline, CDR1 is SGHDT, CDR2 YYEEEE.

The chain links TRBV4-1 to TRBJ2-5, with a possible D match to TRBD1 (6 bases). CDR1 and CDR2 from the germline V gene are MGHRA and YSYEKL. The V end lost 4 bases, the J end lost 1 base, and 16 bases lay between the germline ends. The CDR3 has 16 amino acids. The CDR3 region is CASSPRLLGGQETQYF. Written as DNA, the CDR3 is TGCGCCAGCAGCCCCCGACTGCTAGGGGGCCAAGAGACCCAGTACTTC.

CDR3 loop: CASSLATGLVDTQYF. The CDR3 nucleotides read TGCGCCAGCAGCTTGGCAACAGGGCTCGTAGATACGCAGTATTTT. The chain combines TRBV5-1 with TRBJ2-3; possible D gene TRBD1, 6 bases. There are 15 residues in the CDR3. The V end lost 0 bases, the J end lost 5 bases, and 13 bases lay between the germline ends. CDR1 SGHRS and CDR2 YFSETQ come from the germline V gene.